The present T cell receptor (beta chain) was sequenced within a study of response to subunit inactivated influenza vaccine. TCRdb re-called the RT-PCR reads with MiXCR, one entry per CDR3 protein. In the table there are approximately 520,000 distinct CDR3 sequences, more than 15% of which are singletons. Regarding this clonotype: Its antigen is as yet unknown.

The V end lost 0 bases, the J end lost 8 bases, and 13 bases lay between the germline ends. CDR3 size: 13 residues. CDR1 is DFQATT, CDR2 SNEGSKA, per germline (reference sequence). Findings and limits, study-wide: Authors suggested each seasonal flu vaccination may recruit only limited numbers of new T cells.

This clonotype was obtained from a man between 50 and 70 years old who received an inactivated influenza vaccine. V usage is TRBV20-1 and J usage is TRBJ1-2, with D maybe TRBD1 (6 bases). Sample: CD4+ T cells sorted from PBMCs, taken around 25 months after vaccination. The CDR3 reads CSARDRGLWGYTF. In DNA, the CDR3 is TGCAGTGCTAGAGATAGGGGGTTGTGGGGCTACACCTTC.